This T cell receptor (beta chain) stems from a study of shared clonotypes between healthy human individuals. V lost 1 base to trimming and J lost 2 bases, with 8 bases between them. Looked up from germline, CDR1 is SGHRS and CDR2 is YFSETQ. The CDR3 loop spans 14 amino acids. Sequencing was performed with immunoSEQ multiplex PCR; in TCRdb, only in-frame clones are kept and a portion is missing. The sample holds some 1.4 million clones, over 95% seen once. Sequencing input: naive CD4+ T cells sorted from blood. Subset noted: CD45RA+ positively selected. The rearrangement links TRBV5-1 to TRBJ2-3, with D unresolved. This receptor was identified in a man between 25 and 39 years old in good health. The CDR3 sequence: CASSLFGPTDTQYF. The CDR3 DNA reads TGCGCCAGCAGCTTGTTTGGGCCCACAGATACGCAGTATTTT.